These 8 T cell receptor beta chains were sequenced from one sample in a study of blood T cell repertoires in COVID-19 (TCRdb year 2020). Receptor amplification or capture employed the immunoSEQ multiplex PCR assay. Here the immuneACCESS table is served through TCRdb, limited to in-frame sequences with V and J called. Missing clones are a known gap in these copies; in checked studies unresolved V genes cover under half, and the rest lacks a known reason. Recorded for this sample are approximately 320,000 clones; roughly 90% of them occurred a single time. In total, the top ten clones hold about 9.8% of the sample. The source material was PBMCs or T cells enriched from blood (not recorded which). The receptors come from a woman aged 18-30 years who had recovered from COVID-19.

The rearrangement uses TRBV19 and TRBJ1-2; no definite D call. The CDR3 is 13 residues long. Germline loops: CDR1 LNHDA, CDR2 SQIVND (reference sequence). The ends were cut back, 5 bases at V and 5 bases at J, with 12 bases in the middle. DNA of the CDR3: TGTGCCAGTAGTGCCCACAGAGATTATGGCTACACCTTC. Amino acid sequence: CASSAHRDYGYTF.

V usage is TRBV9 and J usage is TRBJ2-1; 10 nucleotides align to TRBD2. J gave up 8 bases and V 0 bases, and 11 bases lay outside the gene matches. This CDR3 region has 17 residues. Germline V gives CDR1 SGDLS, CDR2 YYNGEE. The DNA for the CDR3 is TGTGCCAGCAGCGTAGCACCAGCGGGAGGGGTTTACGATGAGCAGTTCTTC. Translation gives CASSVAPAGGVYDEQFF. The full variable domain, its missing parts supplied by reference TRBV9 and TRBJ2-1, is DSGVTQTPKHLITATGQRVTLRCSPRSGDLSVYWYQQSLDQGLQFLIQYYNGEERAKGNILERFSAQQFPDLHSELNLSSLELGDSALYFCASSVAPAGGVYDEQFFGPGTRLTVL.

V usage is TRBV7-2 and J usage is TRBJ1-5; 7 bases line up with TRBD1. With 6 bases clipped from V and 1 base from J, the junction kept 6 bases outside the gene matches. In germline, CDR1 is SGHTA, CDR2 FQGNSA. The CDR3 covers 15 residues. CDR3 nucleotides: TGTGCCAGCAGATGGGGACAGCAGAGCAATCAGCCCCAGCATTTT. Its protein is CASRWGQQSNQPQHF.

The chain couples TRBV4-2 to TRBJ2-5, with D possibly TRBD1 on 5 matching bases. The CDR3 consists of 15 residues. In germline, CDR1 is LGHNA, CDR2 YNFKEQ. V was trimmed by 1 base and J by 2 bases, leaving 11 bases between them. CDR3 in DNA: TGTGCCAGCAGCCAAGGCTCGCCAGGGCAAGAGACCCAGTACTTC. Translation: CASSQGSPGQETQYF.

The chain is built from TRBV7-9 and TRBJ2-7, with 12 bases lining up with TRBD2. The V and J ends lost 5 bases and 4 bases, in that order; junction bases with no gene match: 9. The CDR3 has 16 residues. Germline CDR1 and CDR2: SEHNR and FQNEAQ (reference sequence). The DNA of the CDR3 is TGTGCCAGCAGCCCATCACTAGCGGGGGGCGGATACGAGCAGTACTTC. It translates to CASSPSLAGGGYEQYF. The full variable domain, with the rest looked up from reference TRBV7-9 and TRBJ2-7, is DTGVSQNPRHKITKRGQNVTFRCDPISEHNRLYWYRQTLGQGPEFLTYFQNEAQLEKSRLLSDRFSAERPKGSFSTLEIQRTEQGDSAMYLCASSPSLAGGGYEQYFGPGTRLTVT.

V and J are TRBV19 and TRBJ1-1; TRBD1 agrees at 7 bases. V shed 9 bases, J shed 3 bases, and the junction held 7 bases outside the gene matches. The germline V gene has CDR1 LNHDA and CDR2 SQIVND (reference sequence). The CDR3 loop spans 13 amino acids. In DNA form, the CDR3 reads TGTGCCAGCACTGGACAGGCGCACACTGAAGCTTTCTTT. It is translated as CASTGQAHTEAFF.

This clone appeared once. The gene calls are TRBV29-1 and TRBJ2-1, with 13 nucleotides matching TRBD2. The CDR3 covers 16 residues. Germline CDR1 SQVTM, CDR2 ANQGSEA. The V gene end was trimmed by 4 bases and the J gene end by 6 bases; junction bases not matched to a gene: 9. As DNA, the CDR3 is TGCAGCGTTGGGACTAGCGGGAGACCAACTGTCAATGAGCAGTTCTTC. Translation: CSVGTSGRPTVNEQFF.

The CDR3 region is CASSLGLAGISTDTQYF. CDR3 DNA: TGTGCCAGTAGTCTAGGACTAGCGGGTATCAGCACAGATACGCAGTATTTT. The gene calls are TRBV19 and TRBJ2-3, with 11 bases fitting TRBD2. V lost 5 bases to trimming and J lost 0 bases; unmatched junction nucleotides: 7. Germline assignment: CDR1 LNHDA and CDR2 SQIVND (reference sequence). The CDR3 runs 17 residues.